Below are 27 T cell receptor beta chains sequenced from a single sample in a study of beta chain features in type 1 diabetes. The study reverse transcribed the entire isolated RNA, so it sequenced expressed TCRB transcripts. Only in-frame clones appear in the TCRdb table, and some are missing; sequencing was by immunoSEQ multiplex PCR. The sample has some 280,000 clones, 14% seen once. Broader study findings: People with Type 1 diabetes carried modestly yet significantly shorter TCRB CDR3s in all four CD4+ subsets.

Antigen specificity for these receptors is unknown. The sequenced material came from naive CD4+ T cells from blood. Receptors were obtained from a man aged 25-45 years with type 1 diabetes.

The sample holds a few counts of this clone. V gene TRBV9 combines with J gene TRBJ2-1, with D unclear. V shed 0 bases and J shed 6 bases, with 13 bases lying between them. The CDR3 spans 15 residues. The germline CDR1 and CDR2 sequences are SGDLS and YYNGEE. The CDR3 is CASSVEAALRNEQFF. The DNA for the CDR3 is TGTGCCAGCAGCGTAGAGGCGGCCCTCCGCAATGAGCAGTTCTTC.

This clone has more than one count but fewer than ten. V gene TRBV5-1 combines with J gene TRBJ2-7; 7 nucleotides match TRBD1. Germline assignment: CDR1 SGHRS and CDR2 YFSETQ. J gave up 4 bases and V 7 bases, and 11 bases lay outside the gene matches. The CDR3 runs 14 residues. CDR3 sequence: CASATGLSRYEQYF. The CDR3, as DNA: TGCGCCAGCGCGACAGGGCTTAGTCGTTACGAGCAGTACTTC. Based on the CDR3 plus reference TRBV5-1 and TRBJ2-7, the full variable domain is KAGVTQTPRYLIKTRGQQVTLSCSPISGHRSVSWYQQTPGQGLQFLFEYFSETQRNKGNFPGRFSGRQFSNSRSEMNVSTLELGDSALYLCASATGLSRYEQYFGPGTRLTVT.

This clone was picked up a small number of times. The genes are TRBV7-2 and TRBJ2-3; tentative D call: TRBD1 (5 bases). The CDR3 spans 14 residues. Trimming removed 0 bases from V and 1 base from J, with 5 bases in between. Germline-derived CDR1 and CDR2 are SGHTA and FQGNSA. CDR3 DNA: TGTGCCAGCAGCTTAGCGGGGCGCACAGATACGCAGTATTTT. Translated, it gives CASSLAGRTDTQYF.

J is TRBJ1-1 and V is TRBV27, with 7 bases that match TRBD1. The germline gives CDR1 MNHEY, CDR2 SMNVEV (reference sequence). Germline trimming cut 3 bases from V and 2 bases from J; bases unmatched to any gene: 6. The CDR3 is 15 amino acids. In DNA, the CDR3 is TGTGCCAGCAGTTTTAGACAGGGCTTCAACACTGAAGCTTTCTTT. It yields the protein CASSFRQGFNTEAFF.

The rearrangement uses TRBV28 and TRBJ2-7; 13 bases line up with TRBD2. The CDR3 extends over 15 amino acids. V trimming: 2 bases; J trimming: 4 bases; junction bases outside the gene matches: 2. Germline V CDR1 and CDR2: MDHEN, SYDVKM. CDR3 in DNA: TGTGCCAGCAGTTTAGGGACTAGCGGGAAGTACGAGCAGTACTTC. This gives the protein CASSLGTSGKYEQYF.

V and J are TRBV5-6 and TRBJ1-3; the D gene is possibly TRBD1 (5 bases). V was shortened by 0 bases and J by 0 bases, with 10 bases between the two germline ends. CDR3 length: 16 residues. Germline CDR1 is SGHDT and CDR2 is YYEEEE. CDR3 DNA sequence: TGTGCCAGCAGCTTGGGGTGGACAAGCTCTGGAAACACCATATATTTT. Encoded protein: CASSLGWTSSGNTIYF.

V usage is TRBV5-1 and J usage is TRBJ2-2; D perhaps matches TRBD1 (6 bases). CDR1 SGHRS and CDR2 YFSETQ come from the germline V gene. CDR3 size: 13 residues. V lost 0 bases and J lost 9, with 9 bases in between. CDR3 nucleotides: TGCGCCAGCAGCTTGGCAGGGGCGAGGGAGCTGTTTTTT. This gives the protein CASSLAGARELFF.

The genes are TRBV27 and TRBJ2-6; D call uncertain. The V and J ends lost 5 bases and 4 bases respectively, with 15 bases between them. Per the germline V gene, CDR1 is MNHEY and CDR2 is SMNVEV (reference sequence). This CDR3 spans 16 amino acids. The CDR3 region is CASSPESFSGANVLTF. The CDR3, as DNA: TGTGCCAGCAGTCCGGAGTCCTTTTCGGGGGCCAACGTCCTGACTTTC.

The chain carries TRBV7-2 and TRBJ2-1; 10 bases are a match to TRBD2. The germline gives CDR1 SGHTA, CDR2 FQGNSA. The CDR3 runs 15 residues. J gave up 5 bases and V 6 bases, and 7 bases lay outside the gene matches. The CDR3 DNA is TGTGCCAGCAGGGTTCCGGGACTAGCGAACAATGAGCAGTTCTTC. This gives the protein CASRVPGLANNEQFF.

This clone was seen more than once but under ten times. The rearrangement links TRBV7-9 to TRBJ1-4, with 7 positions matching TRBD1. The CDR3 is 15 residues long. After removal of 5 bases from V and 8 bases from J, the junction contained 11 bases not matched to a gene. Germline CDR1 and CDR2: SEHNR and FQNEAQ (reference sequence). The CDR3 here is CASSLQDNRGEKLFF. In DNA form, the CDR3 reads TGTGCCAGCAGCCTACAGGATAACAGGGGCGAAAAACTGTTTTTT.

This clone came up a few times. The chain uses TRBV28 and TRBJ2-7, with TRBD2 matching 8 bases. Germline V gene sequence: CDR1 MDHEN, CDR2 SYDVKM. The CDR3 is 15 residues long. V lost 5 bases to trimming and J lost 4 bases; unmatched junction nucleotides: 10. The CDR3 DNA is TGTGCCAGCAGTCTGGCCGGGACTAGTAATTACGAGCAGTACTTC. Translation: CASSLAGTSNYEQYF.

This clone was seen only a few times. This chain connects TRBV2 to TRBJ1-2; TRBD1 might be the D (6 bases). CDR1 SNHLY and CDR2 FYNNEI come from the germline V gene. The CDR3 totals 14 residues. V lost 5 bases to trimming and J lost 7 bases, with 17 bases between them. The CDR3 DNA sequence: TGTGCCAGCAGTCGGAGACAGGACGGGGTTGGCTACACCTTC. Its translation: CASSRRQDGVGYTF.

This chain joins TRBV4-1 and TRBJ2-2, with a weak D call TRBD1 (5 bases). CDR1 and CDR2 (germline): MGHRA, YSYEKL. There are 16 residues in the CDR3. V was cut by 5 bases and J by 1 base, with 14 bases left in between. For the CDR3, the DNA is TGCGCCAGCAGCACGTTCTTCCAGGGGAACACCGGGGAGCTGTTTTTT. It encodes CASSTFFQGNTGELFF.

This clone showed up just a few times. This chain connects TRBV5-4 to TRBJ2-5, with D unresolved. Per the germline V gene, CDR1 is SGHNT and CDR2 is YYREEE (reference sequence). The CDR3 covers 12 residues. The V and J ends lost 2 bases and 2 bases respectively, with 4 bases between them. The CDR3 DNA follows: TGTGCCAGCAGCTTCCAGCAAGAGACCCAGTACTTC. Translation gives CASSFQQETQYF.

J is TRBJ2-3 and V is TRBV4-2; the match to TRBD1 covers 7 bases. The CDR3 sequence is 17 residues long. Looked up from germline, CDR1 is LGHNA and CDR2 is YNFKEQ. J was trimmed by 1 base and V by 1 base; bases with no gene match: 8. The CDR3 region has the DNA TGTGCCAGCAGCCAAGGTTTTGGAGACAGGGGCACAGATACGCAGTATTTT. This codes for CASSQGFGDRGTDTQYF.

This clone was counted only a few times. The genes are TRBV5-1 and TRBJ1-4; perhaps TRBD1 as D (6 bases). Germline V gene lookup returns CDR1 SGHRS and CDR2 YFSETQ. The ends were cut back, 0 bases at V and 8 bases at J, with 11 bases in the middle. The CDR3 is 14 residues long. The DNA for the CDR3 is TGCGCCAGCAGCTTGGCACAGGGAAAGGAAAAACTGTTTTTT. This codes for CASSLAQGKEKLFF.

This clone was seen a few times. CDR3 amino acids: CASSPPGGLETQYF. The CDR3 coding sequence is TGTGCCAGCAGCCCCCCGGGTGGTTTGGAGACCCAGTACTTC. The rearrangement links TRBV9 to TRBJ2-5; D is unclear. V shed 4 bases and J shed 5 bases, with 15 bases lying between them. Germline V gives CDR1 SGDLS, CDR2 YYNGEE. There are 14 residues in the CDR3.

This rearrangement joins TRBV7-2 to TRBJ2-3, with 9 bases fitting TRBD2. J gave up 0 bases and V 5 bases, and 6 bases lay outside the gene matches. Per germline, CDR1 SGHTA and CDR2 FQGNSA. There are 16 residues in the CDR3. DNA of the CDR3: TGTGCCAGCAGCACTGGACTAGCGCGTAGCACAGATACGCAGTATTTT. Amino acids: CASSTGLARSTDTQYF.

The chain carries TRBV5-6 and TRBJ2-5; 14 bases align to TRBD2. The J segment lost 4 bases and the V segment lost 3 bases, leaving 8 bases of the junction unmatched. Germline assignment: CDR1 SGHDT and CDR2 YYEEEE. This CDR3 spans 17 amino acids. The CDR3 region is CASSSGTSGRRGETQYF. CDR3 DNA sequence: TGTGCCAGCAGCTCAGGGACTAGCGGGAGAAGGGGAGAGACCCAGTACTTC.

Comments on this clone: Germline and junction disagree at one end, which may indicate a read error. This sequence joins TRBV19 and TRBJ1-4; D is undetermined. Germline V gives CDR1 LNHDA, CDR2 SQIVND (reference sequence). This CDR3 is 13 amino acids long. This CDR3 reads CASTPRGGNPYIF. CDR3 in DNA: TGTGCCAGTACCCCGCGGGGAGGGAATCCCTACATTTTT.

This clone turned up a few times. The sample carries other DNA sequences with the same CDR3. This chain connects TRBV7-9 to TRBJ2-2; D is unclear. Trimming cost V 5 bases and J 1 base, with 5 bases left between them. This CDR3 has 13 residues. Germline V CDR1 and CDR2: SEHNR, FQNEAQ (reference sequence). CDR3 sequence: CASSPRNTGELFF. The CDR3 nucleotides are TGTGCCAGCAGCCCCAGGAACACCGGGGAGCTGTTTTTT.

The table lists this clone with a few counts. The gene calls are TRBV7-2 and TRBJ2-5; D may be TRBD2 (6 bases). Germline V gene data show CDR1 as SGHTA and CDR2 as FQGNSA. The CDR3 is made up of 15 amino acids. V lost 2 bases and J lost 5, with 15 bases in between. CDR3 bases: TGTGCCAGCAGCTTATCGACTAGTGGGTGGGAGACCCAGTACTTC. It translates to CASSLSTSGWETQYF. Complete variable domain (other parts from reference TRBV7-2 and TRBJ2-5): GAGVSQSPSNKVTEKGKDVELRCDPISGHTALYWYRQSLGQGLEFLIYFQGNSAPDKSGLPSDRFSAERTGGSVSTLTIQRTQQEDSAVYLCASSLSTSGWETQYFGPGTRLLVL.

The chain carries TRBV5-6 and TRBJ1-5; 9 bases match TRBD1. Germline V gene lookup returns CDR1 SGHDT and CDR2 YYEEEE. V shed 3 bases, J shed 1 base, and the junction held 2 bases outside the gene matches. The CDR3 consists of 15 residues. CDR3: CASSSGQGSNQPQHF. In nucleotides, the CDR3 is TGTGCCAGCAGCTCGGGACAGGGAAGCAATCAGCCCCAGCATTTT.

The rearrangement joins TRBV6-1 to TRBJ1-5; the D gene is possibly TRBD1 (6 bases). The CDR3 has 14 amino acids. Germline V gene sequence: CDR1 MNHNS, CDR2 SASEGT. Trimming pared 6 bases from V and 3 bases from J, leaving 12 bases between. DNA of the CDR3: TGTGCCAGCAGCTCAGGACAGTACAATCAGCCCCAGCATTTT. This sequence encodes CASSSGQYNQPQHF.

This chain joins TRBV30 and TRBJ2-5, with TRBD1 as a possible D gene (5 bases). Deletions cut 5 bases from V and 2 bases from J, with 9 bases between. From germline, CDR1 is GTSNPN and CDR2 SVGIG (reference sequence). This CDR3 has 12 residues. The CDR3 region has the DNA TGTGCCTGGTCGACAGTACAAGAGACCCAGTACTTC. Protein product: CAWSTVQETQYF.

The chain has TRBV4-2 and TRBJ2-3, with 8 bases that match TRBD1. The V segment lost 4 bases and the J segment 2 bases; nucleotides outside the gene matches: 5. CDR3 size: 15 residues. Germline values: CDR1 LGHNA, CDR2 YNFKEQ. The CDR3 loop reads CASSPTGVTTDTQYF. Here the CDR3 DNA reads TGTGCCAGCAGCCCGACAGGGGTTACCACAGATACGCAGTATTTT.

This chain links TRBV4-2 with TRBJ2-5, with 14 bases lining up with TRBD2. The V segment lost 4 bases and the J segment 4 bases; nucleotides outside the gene matches: 5. The CDR3 contains 16 residues. Germline lookup yields CDR1 LGHNA and CDR2 YNFKEQ. DNA of the CDR3: TGTGCCAGCAGCCCCGGGACTAGCGGGAGCCCAGAGACCCAGTACTTC. Its translation: CASSPGTSGSPETQYF.